These 3 T cell receptor beta chains share one sample of origin, sequenced in a study of vaccination and CD4 T cells after COVID-19 (dated 2022 in TCRdb). Library creation used PCR. The sequencing machine was an Illumina iSeq 100. DNA from cultured CD4+ T cells underwent TCR sequencing with the Oncomine TCR Beta short-read assay at the Johns Hopkins FTIC core. Using fastp trimming at Q25 and MiXCR clonotype assembly, TCRdb reanalyzed the public sequencing data and kept in-frame beta chains. For every CDR3 protein sequence, its rows merge into one entry that carries the most common genes and DNA. Counted in this sample were around 20,000 distinct CDR3 sequences; more than 40% of them appeared once. The ten most abundant clones make up about 6.3% of the sample. No antigen has been assigned to these receptors. This specimen's treatment or condition label, per the study, means: approximately nine-day PBMC culture with coronavirus spike peptide pools or control peptides (ViraFEST assay).

This specimen consisted of CD4+ T cells from blood, cultured in vitro, obtained before SARS-CoV-2 vaccination. All receptors come from a human donor who had recovered from COVID-19.

The V call is TRBV20-1, the J call TRBJ1-2, with 8 bases aligning to TRBD1. CDR1 and CDR2 from the germline V gene are DFQATT and SNEGSKA (reference sequence). This CDR3 is built from 12 residues. The J segment lost 5 bases and the V segment lost 1 base, leaving 0 bases of the junction unmatched. CDR3 sequence (DNA): TGCAGTGCTAGAGGGGACAGGTATGGCTACACCTTC. This codes for CSARGDRYGYTF.

This chain joins TRBV19 and TRBJ1-1, with TRBD1 matching 7 bases. Germline-derived CDR1 and CDR2 are LNHDA and SQIVND (reference sequence). V shed 2 bases and J 2 bases; nucleotides not matched to a gene: 14. The CDR3 is made up of 18 amino acids. CDR3 nucleotide sequence: TGTGCCAGTAGTATAAGAGGGGGACAGCCACGGGCAAACACTGAAGCTTTCTTT. Translation gives CASSIRGGQPRANTEAFF.

The chain is built from TRBV6-1 and TRBJ2-3, with D possibly matching TRBD1 (6 bases). Per the germline V gene, CDR1 is MNHNS and CDR2 is SASEGT. The CDR3 extends over 13 amino acids. V was clipped by 7 bases and J by 1 base, with 9 bases between them. CDR3 in DNA: TGTGCCAGCACCGAGGGGGGCACAGATACGCAGTATTTT. Translation: CASTEGGTDTQYF.